Listed below are T cell receptor beta chains from one sample, sequenced in a study of immune cell composition in non-small cell lung cancer. Measured with immunoSEQ multiplex PCR; TCRdb has only the in-frame clones, and not every one. The table lists around 3,000 clones, 65% to 80% of them singletons. Material: lung tumor tissue. These receptors originate from a human donor with non-small cell lung cancer. CDR3s include the opening cysteine and the closing phenylalanine or tryptophan. Each record gives: V gene, D gene, J gene, clone size, CDR3 DNA, CDR3 protein. D genes are given only for firm matches. Size is omitted from some rows. Given values are once, few, many or a class for expanded clones.

>TRBV19|-|TRBJ2-1|-
TGTGCCACTCAAGTAGAGGGAGCGGGTGAGCAGTTCTTC
CATQVEGAGEQFF
>TRBV27|TRBD2|TRBJ2-7|few
TGTGCCAGCAGAGTTAGCGGGAGCCCCTCTAGCTCCTACGAGCAGTACTTC
CASRVSGSPSSSYEQYF
>TRBV10-3|-|TRBJ2-1|-
TGTGCCATCAGTGGGTTGAGGCAGACCCCAGGGAATGAGCAGTTCTTC
CAISGLRQTPGNEQFF
>TRBV19|TRBD1|TRBJ2-6|-
TGTGCCAGTGCCCGGGACAGAAATTCTGGGGCCAACGTCCTGACTTTC
CASARDRNSGANVLTF
>TRBV7-7|-|TRBJ2-1|-
TGTGCTAGCAGCAACGGAGGGACTTTGGATGAGCAGTTCTTC
CASSNGGTLDEQFF
>TRBV28|TRBD1|TRBJ1-1|-
TGTGCCAGCAGTTTCGATAACAGACAGGGCACTGAAGCTTTCTTT
CASSFDNRQGTEAFF
>TRBV6-4|TRBD2|TRBJ2-2|-
TGTGCCAGCAGTGTAGCGGGAGCCACCGGGGAGCTGTTTTTT
CASSVAGATGELFF
>TRBV19|TRBD1|TRBJ1-1|-
TGTGCCAGTAGGCCGGGACAGGGTATCACTGAAGCTTTCTTT
CASRPGQGITEAFF
>TRBV5-1|TRBD1|TRBJ2-6|-
TGCGCCAGCAGCTTGGGACAGGGTACCTCTGGGGCCAACGTCCTGACTTTC
CASSLGQGTSGANVLTF
>TRBV11-3|TRBD1|TRBJ2-1|-
TGTGCCAGCAGCGAGGGACAGGGAAGCTCCTACAATGAGCAGTTCTTC
CASSEGQGSSYNEQFF
>TRBV27|TRBD1|TRBJ1-5|large
TGTGCCAGCAGCCTAGACAGGGGCAATCAGCCCCAGCATTTT
CASSLDRGNQPQHF
>TRBV6-6|TRBD1|TRBJ2-3|-
TGTGCCAGCAGGGTGGACAGGTCCCATACGCAGTATTTT
CASRVDRSHTQYF
>TRBV4-3|-|TRBJ2-7|-
TGCGCCAGCAGCCGGGGCCAGGGGAGCGAGCAGTACTTC
CASSRGQGSEQYF
>TRBV27|-|TRBJ1-5|few
TGTGCCAGCAAAATAGGGGGAAGCAATCAGCCCCAGCATTTT
CASKIGGSNQPQHF
>TRBV6-6|TRBD1|TRBJ1-1|few
TGTGCCAGCAGTCGACAGGGGATGAACACTGAAGCTTTCTTT
CASSRQGMNTEAFF
>TRBV18|-|TRBJ1-2|-
TGTGCCAGCTCACCAACAGAATACTATGGCTACACCTTC
CASSPTEYYGYTF
>TRBV13|TRBD1|TRBJ1-1|once
TGTGCCAGCAGCCGGAACAGGGGATGGACTGAAGCTTTCTTT
CASSRNRGWTEAFF
>TRBV5-6|-|TRBJ2-7|-
TGTGCCAGCAGCCGGGGATTGAACTACGAGCAGTACTTC
CASSRGLNYEQYF
>TRBV5-1|TRBD1|TRBJ2-7|-
TGCGCCAGCAGCCCGACAGGGGCCGAGCAGTACTTC
CASSPTGAEQYF
>TRBV5-1|TRBD2|TRBJ2-3|-
TGCGCCAGCTCCTCAGCGGGGGGCGCCACAGATACGCAGTATTTT
CASSSAGGATDTQYF
>TRBV6-1|TRBD2|TRBJ2-3|-
TGTGCCAGCAGTGAACTAGCGGGGGGGCCAGATACGCAGTATTTT
CASSELAGGPDTQYF
>TRBV4-1|TRBD2|TRBJ2-2|once
TGCGCCAGCAGCCAAGCGCGCGGCGAACTAGCGGCGAACACCGGGGAGCTGTTTTTT
CASSQARGELAANTGELFF
>TRBV5-1|-|TRBJ2-2|few
TGCGCCAGCAGCTTGGGTGCAGGGAGGACCGGGGAGCTGTTTTTT
CASSLGAGRTGELFF
>TRBV15|TRBD1|TRBJ1-6|-
TGTGCCACCAGCAGAGATCGAAAGGGACAGGGGAGGTGGTCACCCCTCCACTTT
CATSRDRKGQGRWSPLHF
>TRBV5-1|TRBD1|TRBJ2-1|-
TGCGCCAGCAGCCGGGGGGACAGGGAAATTCCATCTCAGCAGTTCTTC
CASSRGDREIPSQQFF
>TRBV6-6|-|TRBJ2-7|once
TGTGCCAGCAGTTACCAGCCGGGATGGGGATCCTACGAGCAGTACTTC
CASSYQPGWGSYEQYF
>TRBV29-1|TRBD2|TRBJ2-5|once
TGCACTCATTCCGCGGGGGGCGAGACCCAGTACTTC
CTHSAGGETQYF
>TRBV27|-|TRBJ2-3|-
TGTGCCAGCAGTTTAACTCGGACAGATACGCAGTATTTT
CASSLTRTDTQYF
>TRBV4-2|-|TRBJ2-1|-
TGTGCCAGCAGCCAAGTAGGGGGGGGGCCCTACAATGAGCAGTTCTTC
CASSQVGGGPYNEQFF
>TRBV4-3|-|TRBJ1-1|-
TGCGCCAGCAGCCACCCGGGGGTATACACTGAAGCTTTCTTT
CASSHPGVYTEAFF
>TRBV7-2|-|TRBJ2-6|-
TGTGCCAGCAGCATGAGCTCTGGGGCCAACGTCCTGACTTTC
CASSMSSGANVLTF
>TRBV7-7|-|TRBJ1-1|large
TGTGCTAGCAGCTCAGGGTTGAACACTGAAGCTTTCTTT
CASSSGLNTEAFF
>TRBV14|-|TRBJ2-3|-
TGTGCCAGCAGCCTCCAGCGGGCCTCCAGCGATACGCAGTATTTT
CASSLQRASSDTQYF
>TRBV6-1|-|TRBJ1-1|few
TGTGCCAGCGGGGCTTTTAGTGAAGCTTTCTTT
CASGAFSEAFF
>TRBV4-3|-|TRBJ1-1|few
TGCGCCAGCAGCCAAGATAAGAGCGGGACTGAAGCTTTCTTT
CASSQDKSGTEAFF
>TRBV7-6|TRBD1|TRBJ1-1|-
TGTGCCAGCAGCGAACAGACAGGGGGCATAGCTGAAGCTTTCTTT
CASSEQTGGIAEAFF
>TRBV2|TRBD1|TRBJ2-3|-
TGTGCCAGCAGGGGACAGGGGTTCACAGATACGCAGTATTTT
CASRGQGFTDTQYF
>TRBV13|-|TRBJ2-2|large
TGTGCCAGCAGCCCGCCGCGGTTGGCAGACAGAAACACCGGGGAGCTGTTTTTT
CASSPPRLADRNTGELFF
>TRBV5-4|TRBD1|TRBJ1-5|-
TGTGCCAGCAGCTACAGGACAGGGGGTGGTCAGCCCCAGCATTTT
CASSYRTGGGQPQHF
>TRBV5-1|-|TRBJ2-7|few
TGCGCCAGCAGCCCACTCAGGGTCAACGAGCAGTACTTC
CASSPLRVNEQYF
>TRBV4-2|TRBD2|TRBJ2-1|few
TGTGCCAGCAGCCAAGGGGTCGGACTAGCGGAATCCAATGAGCAGTTCTTC
CASSQGVGLAESNEQFF
>TRBV29-1|TRBD2|TRBJ2-7|large
TGCAGCGCGAAACTAGCGGGGGCACTCGGCGAGCAGTACTTC
CSAKLAGALGEQYF
>TRBV28|-|TRBJ1-2|-
TGTGCCAGCAGTACGACAGGCTCCACTGATGCTAACTATGGCTACACCTTC
CASSTTGSTDANYGYTF
>TRBV30|-|TRBJ1-1|-
TGTGCCGGAGAAACAGGGCAACTGAACACTGAAGCTTTCTTT
CAGETGQLNTEAFF
>TRBV11-2|-|TRBJ1-2|-
TGTGCCAGCAGCTTACCCCTGGCAATCGGCTACACCTTC
CASSLPLAIGYTF
>TRBV23-1|TRBD1|TRBJ2-5|-
TGCGCCAGCAGTCAATTCCGCCCGGGACAGGGGCAAGAGACCCAGTACTTC
CASSQFRPGQGQETQYF
>TRBV7-3|-|TRBJ1-1|-
TGTGCCAGCAGCCTTAGCGCCCGGGGGACTGAAGCTTTCTTT
CASSLSARGTEAFF
>TRBV6-6|TRBD1|TRBJ1-5|-
TGTGCCAGCAGCCAGACAGGGGCTCAGCCCCAGCATTTT
CASSQTGAQPQHF
>TRBV6-5|-|TRBJ2-5|-
TGTGCCAGCAGTTACTGGGGGGGCGAGACCCAGTACTTC
CASSYWGGETQYF
>TRBV21-1|-|TRBJ2-7|-
TGTGCCAGCAGCAAGGGGGGGTGCGCCTACGAGCAGTACTTC
CASSKGGCAYEQYF
>TRBV18|-|TRBJ2-6|-
TGTGCCAGCTCACCACCCCAGGGCCCGCCTGGGGCCAACGTCCTGACTTTC
CASSPPQGPPGANVLTF
>TRBV28|TRBD1|TRBJ2-1|-
TGTGCCAGCAGCTTATCCGGGACAGGGCCCGGCGAGCAGTTCTTC
CASSLSGTGPGEQFF
>TRBV13|TRBD1|TRBJ1-5|few
TGTGCCAGCAGCCATAGCCGGACAGGGCGAAATAGCAATCAGCCCCAGCATTTT
CASSHSRTGRNSNQPQHF